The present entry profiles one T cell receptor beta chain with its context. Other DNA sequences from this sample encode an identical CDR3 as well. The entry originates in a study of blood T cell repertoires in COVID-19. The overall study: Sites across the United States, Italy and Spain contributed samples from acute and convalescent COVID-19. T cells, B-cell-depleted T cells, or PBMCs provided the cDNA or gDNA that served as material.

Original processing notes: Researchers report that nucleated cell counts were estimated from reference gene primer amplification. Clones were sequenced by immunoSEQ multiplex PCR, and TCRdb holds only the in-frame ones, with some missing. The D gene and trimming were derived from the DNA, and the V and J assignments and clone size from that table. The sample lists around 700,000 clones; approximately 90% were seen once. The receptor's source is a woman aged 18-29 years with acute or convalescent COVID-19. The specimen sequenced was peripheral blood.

This CDR3 reads CASSLEGQGTGELFF. In DNA form, the CDR3 reads TGCGCCAGCAGCTTGGAAGGCCAGGGTACCGGGGAGCTGTTTTTT. The genes are TRBV5-1 and TRBJ2-2, with D possibly being TRBD1 (5 bases). The germline CDR1 and CDR2 sequences are SGHRS and YFSETQ. Trimming took off 0 bases at V and 5 bases at J, with 11 bases between the two ends. This CDR3 region has 15 residues.